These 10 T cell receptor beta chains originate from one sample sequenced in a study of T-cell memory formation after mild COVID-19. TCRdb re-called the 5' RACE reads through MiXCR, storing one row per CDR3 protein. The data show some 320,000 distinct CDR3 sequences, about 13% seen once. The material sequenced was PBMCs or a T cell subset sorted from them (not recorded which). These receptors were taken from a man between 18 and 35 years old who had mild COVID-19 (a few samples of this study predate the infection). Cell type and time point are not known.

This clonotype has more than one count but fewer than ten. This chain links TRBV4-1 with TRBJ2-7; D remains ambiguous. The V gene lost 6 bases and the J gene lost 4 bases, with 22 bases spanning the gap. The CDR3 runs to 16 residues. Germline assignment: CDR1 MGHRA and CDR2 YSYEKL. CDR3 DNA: TGCGCCAGCAGTCCAAGAGAGTCCAGGCCTTCTTACGAGCAGTACTTC. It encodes CASSPRESRPSYEQYF.

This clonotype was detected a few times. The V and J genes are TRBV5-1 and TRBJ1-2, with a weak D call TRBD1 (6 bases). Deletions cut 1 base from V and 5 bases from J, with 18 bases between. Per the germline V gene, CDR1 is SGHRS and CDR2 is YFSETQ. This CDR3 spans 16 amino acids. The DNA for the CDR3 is TGCGCCAGCAGCTTGAAAGCACAGGGAATGCTATATGGCTACACCTTC. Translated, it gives CASSLKAQGMLYGYTF.

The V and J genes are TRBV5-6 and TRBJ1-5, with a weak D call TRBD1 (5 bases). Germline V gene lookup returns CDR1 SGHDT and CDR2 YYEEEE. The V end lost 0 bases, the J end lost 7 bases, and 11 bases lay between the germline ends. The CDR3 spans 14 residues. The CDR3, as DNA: TGTGCCAGCAGCTTGGGCTCGGGGGTGCAGCCCCAGCATTTT. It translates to CASSLGSGVQPQHF.

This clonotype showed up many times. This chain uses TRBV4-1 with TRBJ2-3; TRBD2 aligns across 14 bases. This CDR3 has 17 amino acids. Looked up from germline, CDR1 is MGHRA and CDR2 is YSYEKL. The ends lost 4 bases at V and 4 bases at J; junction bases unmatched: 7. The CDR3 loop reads CASSRRLAGGIPDTQYF. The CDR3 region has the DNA TGCGCCAGCAGCCGTCGACTAGCGGGGGGGATCCCAGATACGCAGTATTTT.

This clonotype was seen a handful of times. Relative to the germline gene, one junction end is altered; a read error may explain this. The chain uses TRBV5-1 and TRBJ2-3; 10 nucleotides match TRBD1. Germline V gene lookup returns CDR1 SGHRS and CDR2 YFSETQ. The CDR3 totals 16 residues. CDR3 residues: CASRLGQGRPADTQYF. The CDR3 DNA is TGCGCCAGCAGGTTGGGACAGGGGCGTCCCGCAGATACGCAGTATTTT.

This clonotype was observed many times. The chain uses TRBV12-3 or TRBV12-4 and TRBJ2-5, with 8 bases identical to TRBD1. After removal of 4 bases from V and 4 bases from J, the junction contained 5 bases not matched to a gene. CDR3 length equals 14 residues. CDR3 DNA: TGTGCCAGCAGTTCCTGGACAGGGCGAGAGACCCAGTACTTC. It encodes CASSSWTGRETQYF.

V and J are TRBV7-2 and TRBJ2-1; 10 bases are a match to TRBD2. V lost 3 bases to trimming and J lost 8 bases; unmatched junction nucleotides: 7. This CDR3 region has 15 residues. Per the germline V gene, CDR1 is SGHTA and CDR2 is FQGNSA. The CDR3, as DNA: TGTGCCAGCAGCTTGCAAGCGGGGGGGCGGTATGAGCAGTTCTTC. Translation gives CASSLQAGGRYEQFF.

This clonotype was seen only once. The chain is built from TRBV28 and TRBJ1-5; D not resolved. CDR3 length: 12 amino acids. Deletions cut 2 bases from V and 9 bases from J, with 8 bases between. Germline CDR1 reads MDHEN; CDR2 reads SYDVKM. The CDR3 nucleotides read TGTGCCAGCAGTTTAGAGGCGAGGCCCCAGCATTTT. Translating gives CASSLEARPQHF.

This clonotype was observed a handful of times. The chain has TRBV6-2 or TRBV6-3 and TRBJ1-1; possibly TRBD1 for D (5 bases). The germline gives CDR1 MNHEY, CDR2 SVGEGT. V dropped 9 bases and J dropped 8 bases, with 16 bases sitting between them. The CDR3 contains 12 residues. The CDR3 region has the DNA TGTGCCAGTGGGGCCGGCGAACTGGAAGCTTTCTTT. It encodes CASGAGELEAFF.

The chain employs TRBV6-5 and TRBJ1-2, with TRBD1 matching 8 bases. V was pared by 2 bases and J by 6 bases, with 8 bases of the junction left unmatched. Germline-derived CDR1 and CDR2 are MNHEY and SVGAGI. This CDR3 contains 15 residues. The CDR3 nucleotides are TGTGCCAGCAGTTACAATGACAGGGGAGGCGATGGCTACACCTTC. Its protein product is CASSYNDRGGDGYTF.